Each of the 27 T cell receptor beta chains below was sequenced from the same sample in a study of identical twins. TCRdb reprocessed the 5' RACE reads with MiXCR, giving one entry per CDR3 protein. Here the sample spans about 660,000 distinct CDR3 sequences, over 8.5% being singletons. These data also featured in a second study, about yellow fever vaccine responses in identical twins.

Sequencing was carried out using PBMCs. The receptors stem from a woman aged 18-29 years in good health.

This clonotype was counted between two and nine times. The chain has TRBV29-1 and TRBJ1-5; 7 bases agree with TRBD1. V gave up 6 bases and J gave up 1 base; unmatched junction bases: 6. The CDR3 extends over 14 amino acids. CDR1 SQVTM and CDR2 ANQGSEA come from the germline V gene. The CDR3 region is CSVAQGSSNQPQHF. DNA of the CDR3: TGCAGCGTCGCACAGGGGTCGAGCAATCAGCCCCAGCATTTT.

In its sample, this clonotype was seen many times. This chain connects TRBV7-9 to TRBJ2-5; no clear D gene. V was trimmed by 4 bases and J by 4 bases, leaving 4 bases between them. CDR1 is SEHNR and CDR2 is FQNEAQ in the germline V gene (reference sequence). The CDR3 is 11 residues long. CDR3 residues: CASSSIETQYF. The CDR3 DNA follows: TGTGCCAGCAGCTCCATAGAGACCCAGTACTTC.

This clonotype was detected only a few times. Given a much more abundant clone one base away, this may be a read error. The rearrangement joins TRBV12-3 or TRBV12-4 to TRBJ2-7; D is unresolved. This CDR3 region has 14 residues. Trimming removed 11 bases at V and 4 bases at J, with 21 bases between. In nucleotides, the CDR3 is TGTGCCTCCATGGTGCAGCAACCGTTATACGAGCAGTACTTC. This gives the protein CASMVQQPLYEQYF.

The chain has TRBV11-2 and TRBJ2-1, with 13 bases aligning to TRBD2. CDR3 length: 18 amino acids. Germline CDR1 SGHAT, CDR2 FQNNGV. Trimming removed 2 bases from V and 12 bases from J; junction bases left unmatched: 16. This CDR3 is CASSLKPGLAGAPLTQFF. CDR3 nucleotide sequence: TGTGCCAGCAGCTTAAAACCCGGACTAGCGGGAGCCCCCTTGACGCAGTTCTTC.

DNA of the CDR3: TGTGCCTCAGGGAGGGGGAGCACTGAAGCTTTCTTT. It is translated as CASGRGSTEAFF. V gene TRBV6-5 combines with J gene TRBJ1-1, with D perhaps matching TRBD1 (6 bases). Germline-derived CDR1 and CDR2 are MNHEY and SVGAGI. The CDR3 covers 12 residues. Trimming left V 11 bases short and J 4 bases short, with 14 bases between.

Only a few counts were recorded for this clonotype. The junction departs from germline at one end; a sequencing error may be responsible. The chain couples TRBV20-1 to TRBJ1-5; a weak D match, TRBD1 (5 bases). The germline V gene has CDR1 DFQATT and CDR2 SNEGSKA (reference sequence). The CDR3 is 15 residues long. CDR3 nucleotides: TGCTGTGCTAGACCGACAGATTATAGCAATCAGCCCCAGCATTTT. This gives the protein CCARPTDYSNQPQHF.

Ten or more counts support this clonotype. The chain recombines TRBV6-2 or TRBV6-3 with TRBJ2-5, with D possibly being TRBD1 or TRBD2 (6 bases each). This CDR3 spans 13 amino acids. CDR1 MNHEY and CDR2 SVGEGT come from the germline V gene. Deletions cut 6 bases from V and 4 bases from J, with 12 bases between. CDR3 in amino acids: CASRRGGGETQYF. CDR3 DNA: TGTGCCAGCAGGAGAGGGGGAGGAGAGACCCAGTACTTC.

This clonotype occurred many times. V usage is TRBV4-2 and J usage is TRBJ2-2; possible D gene TRBD2, 7 bases. Trimming shortened V by 4 bases and J by 5 bases, and 14 bases separated the two germline ends. The germline V gene encodes CDR1 LGHNA and CDR2 YNFKEQ. There are 15 residues in the CDR3. CDR3 amino acids: CASSPSAGATGELFF. The CDR3 bases are TGTGCCAGCAGCCCGTCTGCGGGGGCGACCGGGGAGCTGTTTTTT.

This clonotype was counted many times. The chain is built from TRBV20-1 and TRBJ2-7; the match to TRBD2 covers 7 bases. Germline CDR1 and CDR2: DFQATT and SNEGSKA (reference sequence). The trim removed 1 base at V and 4 bases at J, leaving 1 base unmatched. This CDR3 has 12 residues. The CDR3 region has the DNA TGCAGTGCTAGAGGGGGGGGGTACGAGCAGTACTTC. This encodes CSARGGGYEQYF.

This chain uses TRBV27 with TRBJ2-1; no firm D call. CDR1 and CDR2 from the germline V gene are MNHEY and SMNVEV (reference sequence). This CDR3 contains 15 residues. V lost 4 bases and J 0 bases, leaving 10 bases between the germline ends. This CDR3 is CASSYLDGSYNEQFF. The CDR3 bases are TGTGCCAGCAGTTACCTGGACGGCTCCTACAATGAGCAGTTCTTC.

In this sample, this clonotype turned up many times. The gene calls are TRBV5-1 and TRBJ2-1, with D maybe TRBD2 (5 bases). V lost 7 bases to trimming and J lost 4 bases, with 24 bases between them. This CDR3 has 17 residues. The germline V gene has CDR1 SGHRS and CDR2 YFSETQ. The DNA for the CDR3 is TGCGCCAGCCGCAAGCCCCCAGCTGTTGAGGGATACAATGAGCAGTTCTTC. Encoded protein: CASRKPPAVEGYNEQFF.

The V and J genes are TRBV4-3 and TRBJ2-3; D not certain. The germline CDR1 and CDR2 sequences are LGHNA and YSLEER. The CDR3 consists of 16 residues. Trimming took off 0 bases at V and 3 bases at J, with 13 bases between the two ends. In DNA, the CDR3 is TGCGCCAGCAGCCAAGACGCACCCAGTACGACAGATACGCAGTATTTT. The encoded protein is CASSQDAPSTTDTQYF.

This clonotype was seen more than once but under ten times. The CDR3 nucleotides are TGTGCCAGCGGTAGCTCTGGGGCCAACGTCCTGACTTTC. As protein: CASGSSGANVLTF. The genes are TRBV6-2 or TRBV6-3 and TRBJ2-6; D is ambiguous. The V gene's germline CDR1 is MNHEY and CDR2 SVGEGT. The CDR3 totals 13 residues. V lost 8 bases, J lost 0 bases, and 5 bases lay in between.

CDR3 sequence: CASDRGAGDTQYF. DNA for the CDR3: TGTGCCAGTGACAGGGGCGCTGGAGATACGCAGTATTTT. V and J are TRBV2 and TRBJ2-3; 8 bases are shared with TRBD1. Per germline, CDR1 SNHLY and CDR2 FYNNEI. The CDR3 is 13 amino acids. V dropped 9 bases and J dropped 5; count of bases not matched to a gene: 7.

The chain couples TRBV28 to TRBJ2-1, with D hard to call. This CDR3 contains 17 residues. The V gene's germline CDR1 is MDHEN and CDR2 SYDVKM. V was cut by 3 bases and J by 4 bases, with 19 bases left in between. The CDR3 is CASSFPPVTLTYNEQFF. DNA of the CDR3: TGTGCCAGCAGTTTCCCTCCGGTAACCTTAACATACAATGAGCAGTTCTTC.

This clonotype has more than one count but fewer than ten. This chain links TRBV20-1 with TRBJ2-4; D not certain. Deletions cut 0 bases from V and 3 bases from J, with 3 bases between. The length of the CDR3 is 12 residues. CDR1 and CDR2 from the germline V gene are DFQATT and SNEGSKA (reference sequence). The CDR3 sequence: CSARDDKNIQYF. As DNA, the CDR3 is TGCAGTGCTAGAGACGACAAAAACATTCAGTACTTC.

The chain carries TRBV7-3 and TRBJ2-7; 14 nucleotides align to TRBD2. This CDR3 is built from 14 residues. The germline gives CDR1 SGHTA, CDR2 FQGTGA. Unmatched junction bases numbered 3, after V lost 5 bases and J lost 6 bases. The CDR3 spells CASSRLAGGTEQYF. In DNA form, the CDR3 reads TGTGCCAGCAGCCGACTAGCGGGGGGGACCGAGCAGTACTTC.

This clonotype was counted a few times. J is TRBJ2-2 and V is TRBV2, with 8 bases lining up with TRBD1. The length of the CDR3 is 15 residues. CDR1 and CDR2 from the germline V gene are SNHLY and FYNNEI. Germline trimming cut 6 bases from V and 3 bases from J; bases unmatched to any gene: 6. The CDR3 DNA reads as TGTGCCAGCAGCGACAGGGGCCAATACACCGGGGAGCTGTTTTTT. Translated: CASSDRGQYTGELFF.

In this sample, this clonotype turned up many times. The chain is built from TRBV25-1 and TRBJ2-1, with D tentatively TRBD2 (5 bases). The ends were cut back, 3 bases at V and 8 bases at J, with 11 bases in the middle. From germline, CDR1 is MGHDK and CDR2 SYGVNS. The CDR3 spans 13 residues. For the CDR3, the DNA is TGTGCCAGCAGTGAGGGAGTTGTCGATGAGCAGTTCTTC. The encoded protein is CASSEGVVDEQFF.

This clonotype was observed many times. The CDR3 reads CASSSGQDYSPLHF. CDR3 DNA: TGCGCCAGCAGCTCTGGACAGGATTATTCACCCCTCCACTTT. The gene calls are TRBV5-1 and TRBJ1-6; 7 bases are a match to TRBD1. With V trimmed by 3 bases and J by 8 bases, 5 bases remained unmatched. The CDR3 has 14 amino acids. Germline V gives CDR1 SGHRS, CDR2 YFSETQ.

In its sample, this clonotype was seen many times. The rearrangement links TRBV20-1 to TRBJ2-3, with TRBD2 matching over 10 bases. The J segment lost 2 bases and the V segment lost 5 bases, leaving 10 bases of the junction unmatched. Per the germline V gene, CDR1 is DFQATT and CDR2 is SNEGSKA (reference sequence). CDR3 length: 16 amino acids. The CDR3 DNA sequence: TGCAGTGCTCAACCCAGGACTAGCGGAAACACAGATACGCAGTATTTT. It yields the protein CSAQPRTSGNTDTQYF.

This chain connects TRBV15 to TRBJ2-7; D remains ambiguous. V was cut by 5 bases and J by 2 bases, with 22 bases left in between. Germline CDR1 and CDR2: LNHNV and YYDKDF (reference sequence). The CDR3 has 17 residues. The CDR3 is CATSGINGRGKPYEQYF. CDR3 nucleotide sequence: TGTGCCACCAGCGGAATCAACGGTCGTGGGAAGCCCTACGAGCAGTACTTC. The full variable domain, with the rest looked up from reference TRBV15 and TRBJ2-7, is DAMVIQNPRYQVTQFGKPVTLSCSQTLNHNVMYWYQQKSSQAPKLLFHYYDKDFNNEADTPDNFQSRRPNTSFCFLDIRSPGLGDTAMYLCATSGINGRGKPYEQYFGPGTRLTVT.

This clonotype was observed many times. The chain joins TRBV12-3 or TRBV12-4 to TRBJ2-7; D possibly corresponds to TRBD2 (7 bases). V lost 6 bases and J lost 12, with 24 bases in between. The CDR3 totals 14 residues. The CDR3 DNA reads TGTGCCAGCAGAATGGGACATATGGGGACGGGAGGGTACTTC. It specifies CASRMGHMGTGGYF.

The V gene is TRBV6-2 or TRBV6-3, the J gene TRBJ2-6; D assignment may be TRBD1 or TRBD2 (6 bases each). The CDR3 is 17 amino acids. Germline assignment: CDR1 MNHEY and CDR2 SVGEGT. V lost 5 bases, J lost 3 bases, and 17 bases lay in between. CDR3 coding DNA: TGTGCCAGCAGTACCCGACAAGGGGGAGGTGGGGCCAACGTCCTGACTTTC. Translating it yields CASSTRQGGGGANVLTF.

This clonotype was seen only a few times. The chain uses TRBV6-2 or TRBV6-3 and TRBJ2-7; D may match TRBD1 or TRBD2 (5 bases each). V shed 2 bases and J shed 6 bases, with 11 bases lying between them. The CDR3 sequence is 13 residues long. The germline V gene has CDR1 MNHEY and CDR2 SVGEGT. Here the CDR3 DNA reads TGTGCCAGCAGTTACCCCTTGGGGGTCGAGCAGTACTTC. This translates into CASSYPLGVEQYF.

This clonotype has only a few counts. The V call is TRBV29-1, the J call TRBJ2-7; 9 bases line up with TRBD2. Germline lookup yields CDR1 SQVTM and CDR2 ANQGSEA. V trimming: 4 bases; J trimming: 3 bases; junction bases outside the gene matches: 16. The CDR3 is 17 amino acids. CDR3 in DNA: TGCAGCGTTGTTGGGGGGGGAGCTAGCGGGAACTACTACGAGCAGTACTTC. Protein sequence: CSVVGGGASGNYYEQYF.

The chain couples TRBV7-9 to TRBJ2-7; unclear D gene. This CDR3 comprises 12 residues. CDR1 and CDR2 from the germline V gene are SEHNR and FQNEAQ (reference sequence). V was clipped by 3 bases and J by 6 bases, with 9 bases between them. The CDR3 nucleotides are TGTGCCAGCAGCTTCAGCCTCGGCGAGCAGTACTTC. As protein: CASSFSLGEQYF.